This T cell receptor (beta chain) was sequenced for a study of CD8 T cells in Susac syndrome. With random hexamers, reverse transcription was performed on about 0.45 to 1 ug of RNA. Amplification of TCR beta CDR3 used immunoSEQ multiplex PCR across 54 Vbeta and 13 Jbeta. Using its own MiXCR run on the immunoSEQ multiplex PCR reads, TCRdb lists one record per CDR3 protein. The repertoire consists of some 300,000 distinct CDR3 sequences, with 70% to 90% occurring once and the leading ten covering over 0.1%. From blood CD8+ and CD4+ T cells, TCR beta sequences were generated. The multiple sclerosis control cohort comprised treatment-naive individuals presenting with stable or active relapsing-remitting disease. TEMRA cells were FACS-enriched, with CD8+ and CD4+ T cells isolated negatively. The V end lost 0 bases, the J end lost 2 bases, and 11 bases lay between the germline ends. There are 15 residues in the CDR3. In germline, CDR1 is SGHTA, CDR2 FQGNSA.

The chain has TRBV7-2 and TRBJ2-7, with D perhaps matching TRBD1 (6 bases). The specimen sequenced was CD8+ T cells from PBMCs. This receptor was taken from a human donor with multiple sclerosis. The CDR3 sequence: CASSLASDSPYEQYF. DNA for the CDR3: TGTGCCAGCAGCTTAGCCTCGGACAGCCCCTACGAGCAGTACTTC.